One sample yielded the 27 T cell receptor beta chains listed below, sequenced in a study of T cells in Graves' hyperthyroidism and ophthalmopathy. Amplification targeted TCR beta CDR3 regions from RNA transcripts. The HTBI primer set was used in a first-round RT-PCR of the TCR CDR3. TCRdb re-derived calls from the multiplex PCR reads in MiXCR, one entry per CDR3 protein. Of about 160,000 distinct CDR3 sequences in the sample, over 8% were seen once. Sequencing input: blood. Receptors were obtained from a young woman with Graves' hyperthyroidism that later progressed to Graves' ophthalmopathy.

This clonotype was counted at least ten times. The J gene is TRBJ1-2, the V gene TRBV15; D ambiguous. Trimming pared 1 base from V and 0 bases from J, leaving 6 bases between. The CDR3 runs to 14 residues. Germline CDR1 LNHNV, CDR2 YYDKDF (reference sequence). This chain's CDR3 is CATSRARANYGYTF. The CDR3 nucleotides are TGTGCCACCAGCAGAGCTAGAGCTAACTATGGCTACACCTTC. The variable domain in full, completed from reference TRBV15 and TRBJ1-2, reads DAMVIQNPRYQVTQFGKPVTLSCSQTLNHNVMYWYQQKSSQAPKLLFHYYDKDFNNEADTPDNFQSRRPNTSFCFLDIRSPGLGDTAMYLCATSRARANYGYTFGSGTRLTVV.

In its sample, this clonotype was seen many times. The chain joins TRBV28 to TRBJ2-5; D is possibly TRBD1 (6 bases). The germline V gene has CDR1 MDHEN and CDR2 SYDVKM. The CDR3 covers 14 residues. With 7 bases removed from V and 5 bases from J, the gap between germline ends came to 17 bases. This CDR3 is CASTLGRGRETQYF. The CDR3 DNA reads as TGTGCCAGCACATTGGGCAGGGGAAGGGAGACCCAGTACTTC.

To note about this clonotype: A much larger clone lies one base from this, so it may be a read error. The V call is TRBV6-2 or TRBV6-3, the J call TRBJ1-5; D is possibly TRBD1 (5 bases). The germline CDR1 and CDR2 sequences are MNHEY and SVGEGT. The CDR3 runs to 13 residues. V shed 2 bases and J shed 13 bases, with 15 bases lying between them. CDR3 sequence (DNA): TGTGCCAGCAGTTACGGGGCCCAAGGTACGCAGCATTTT. Amino acids: CASSYGAQGTQHF.

This clonotype was found a few times. CDR3 region: CASSGSGAWATYEQYF. As DNA, the CDR3 is TGCGCCAGCAGTGGATCGGGCGCCTGGGCAACCTACGAGCAGTACTTC. J is TRBJ2-7 and V is TRBV10-1, with D hard to call. Germline V gene data show CDR1 as WNHNN and CDR2 as SYGVQD (reference sequence). The CDR3 has 16 amino acids. V was cut by 4 bases and J by 2 bases, with 18 bases left in between.

The rearrangement joins TRBV25-1 to TRBJ2-2; the match to TRBD1 covers 10 bases. CDR1 MGHDK and CDR2 SYGVNS come from the germline V gene. The CDR3 sequence is 15 residues long. The J segment lost 7 bases and the V segment lost 4 bases, leaving 6 bases of the junction unmatched. The CDR3 loop is CASSARQGAGGELFF. Here the CDR3 DNA reads TGTGCCAGCAGTGCCCGACAGGGGGCGGGCGGGGAGCTGTTTTTT.

This clonotype has a count of ten or more. This chain links TRBV28 with TRBJ1-2; D possibly corresponds to TRBD1 (5 bases). Looked up from germline, CDR1 is MDHEN and CDR2 is SYDVKM. V was clipped by 2 bases and J by 4 bases, with 11 bases between them. This CDR3 spans 14 amino acids. The CDR3 is CASSLGGFGYGYTF. CDR3 DNA: TGTGCCAGCAGTTTAGGGGGGTTTGGCTATGGCTACACCTTC.

This clonotype was recorded at least ten times. The rearrangement joins TRBV3-1 to TRBJ2-7; TRBD1 agrees at 8 bases. The V and J ends lost 0 bases and 3 bases, in that order; junction bases with no gene match: 1. CDR3 size: 14 residues. Germline V gene sequence: CDR1 LGHDT, CDR2 YNNKEL (reference sequence). DNA of the CDR3: TGTGCCAGCAGCCAAGACAGGGGGCGCTACGAGCAGTACTTC. As protein: CASSQDRGRYEQYF.

The sample holds a few counts of this clonotype. V is TRBV6-6 and J is TRBJ1-1, with a tentative D call TRBD1 (6 bases). Germline V CDR1 and CDR2: MNHNY, SVGAGI (reference sequence). This CDR3 has 14 amino acids. V lost 2 bases to trimming and J lost 4 bases, with 11 bases between them. The CDR3 region is CASSYGGALTEAFF. For the CDR3, the DNA is TGTGCCAGCAGTTACGGGGGCGCTCTCACTGAAGCTTTCTTT.

The sample holds many counts of this clonotype. The chain has TRBV19 and TRBJ1-1, with a possible D match to TRBD1 (5 bases). The V gene lost 0 bases and the J gene lost 1 base, with 9 bases spanning the gap. Germline lookup yields CDR1 LNHDA and CDR2 SQIVND (reference sequence). The CDR3 extends over 15 amino acids. The CDR3 loop reads CASSIDWDGNTEAFF. The CDR3 coding sequence is TGTGCCAGTAGTATAGACTGGGACGGGAACACTGAAGCTTTCTTT.

The table lists this clonotype with many counts. The chain recombines TRBV9 with TRBJ1-1, with 7 bases that match TRBD1. Germline trimming cut 4 bases from V and 8 bases from J; bases unmatched to any gene: 11. The CDR3 has 14 residues. The germline CDR1 and CDR2 sequences are SGDLS and YYNGEE. In DNA, the CDR3 is TGTGCCAGCAGCTTTCGGGACAGTGGGTGGGAAGCTTTCTTT. This gives the protein CASSFRDSGWEAFF.

The chain carries TRBV20-1 and TRBJ2-1; D unresolved. The CDR3 is made up of 15 amino acids. Germline CDR1 is DFQATT and CDR2 is SNEGSKA (reference sequence). The V and J ends lost 2 bases and 8 bases respectively, with 19 bases between them. The CDR3 DNA is TGCAGTGCTAGATCCGGGCCCTTTACTCCCCATGAGCAGTTCTTC. Translated: CSARSGPFTPHEQFF.

This clonotype was observed many times. The CDR3 loop is CASSLVDDRAHTEAFF. DNA for the CDR3: TGTGCCAGCAGCTTAGTTGACGACAGAGCTCACACTGAAGCTTTCTTT. The chain has TRBV11-1 and TRBJ1-1; possibly TRBD1 for D (5 bases). The germline V and J ends were trimmed by 1 base and 3 bases, with 15 bases remaining between them. The germline CDR1 and CDR2 sequences are SGHAT and FQDESV (reference sequence). There are 16 residues in the CDR3.

V is TRBV20-1 and J is TRBJ2-1, with TRBD2 matching over 16 bases. In germline, CDR1 is DFQATT, CDR2 SNEGSKA (reference sequence). The CDR3 covers 19 residues. Trimming removed 3 bases from V and 5 bases from J; junction bases left unmatched: 13. CDR3 nucleotides: TGCAGTGCTAGGCTTCCGGGACTAGCGGGAGGGCCTCGTAACAATGAGCAGTTCTTC. It is translated as CSARLPGLAGGPRNNEQFF.

In its sample, this clonotype was seen many times. This chain uses TRBV30 with TRBJ1-1; 12 bases fit TRBD1. CDR3 length equals 14 residues. CDR1 and CDR2 from the germline V gene are GTSNPN and SVGIG (reference sequence). The ends lost 4 bases at V and 3 bases at J; junction bases unmatched: 3. In nucleotides, the CDR3 is TGTGCCTGGAAGGGGGACAGGGGGCACACTGAAGCTTTCTTT. The encoded protein is CAWKGDRGHTEAFF.

The chain combines TRBV7-9 with TRBJ2-5; no definite D call. The CDR3 consists of 11 residues. V lost 5 bases and J lost 5, with 6 bases in between. Germline values: CDR1 SEHNR, CDR2 FQNEAQ (reference sequence). CDR3 DNA sequence: TGTGCCAGCAGCCCAGCGGAGACCCAGTACTTC. Translation: CASSPAETQYF.

This clonotype was recorded at least ten times. This chain links TRBV7-9 with TRBJ1-3, with D maybe TRBD1 (5 bases). V lost 2 bases and J lost 0, with 17 bases in between. CDR1 and CDR2 from the germline V gene are SEHNR and FQNEAQ (reference sequence). The CDR3 totals 18 residues. CDR3 nucleotides: TGTGCCAGCAGCTTAAAGGCTTCCGGCAGGGCCTCTGGAAACACCATATATTTT. Its translation is CASSLKASGRASGNTIYF. The whole variable domain, remainder taken from reference TRBV7-9 and TRBJ1-3, is DTGVSQNPRHKITKRGQNVTFRCDPISEHNRLYWYRQTLGQGPEFLTYFQNEAQLEKSRLLSDRFSAERPKGSFSTLEIQRTEQGDSAMYLCASSLKASGRASGNTIYFGEGSWLTVV.

This clonotype was detected ten times or more. The chain is built from TRBV28 and TRBJ2-7; D unclear. V was shortened by 6 bases and J by 0 bases, with 6 bases between the two germline ends. Germline V lookup: CDR1 MDHEN, CDR2 SYDVKM. The CDR3 is 12 amino acids. This chain's CDR3 is CASRESSYEQYF. The CDR3 coding sequence is TGTGCCAGCAGGGAAAGCTCCTACGAGCAGTACTTC.

V gene TRBV9 combines with J gene TRBJ2-3, with 10 bases matching TRBD2. Germline CDR1 SGDLS, CDR2 YYNGEE. This CDR3 has 15 residues. V gave up 4 bases and J gave up 4 bases; unmatched junction bases: 6. Here the CDR3 reads CASSPSGGAPDTQYF. In DNA form, the CDR3 reads TGTGCCAGCAGCCCAAGCGGGGGGGCCCCAGATACGCAGTATTTT.

This clonotype was observed a few times. The chain joins TRBV6-1 to TRBJ2-7; 7 nucleotides align to TRBD1. Germline V CDR1 and CDR2: MNHNS, SASEGT. The CDR3 sequence is 10 residues long. Trimming took 8 bases from V and 9 from J; bases not matched to a gene: 4. The CDR3: CASGRTGQYF. In DNA form, the CDR3 reads TGTGCCAGCGGACGGACAGGGCAGTACTTC.

Ten or more counts support this clonotype. The chain is built from TRBV14 and TRBJ2-7, with TRBD2 matching 9 bases. Losses at the gene ends were 1 base for V and 5 bases for J; bases not matched to a gene: 3. Germline V gene data show CDR1 as SGHDN and CDR2 as FVKESK. The CDR3 extends over 14 amino acids. CDR3 DNA sequence: TGTGCCAGCAGCCAAGTAGCGGGAGTAAACGAGCAGTACTTC. Translation: CASSQVAGVNEQYF.

This clonotype was counted many times. The chain carries TRBV20-1 and TRBJ2-7, with 8 bases aligning to TRBD1. The CDR3 loop spans 15 amino acids. Germline V CDR1 and CDR2: DFQATT, SNEGSKA (reference sequence). V lost 6 bases to trimming and J lost 2 bases; unmatched junction nucleotides: 12. The CDR3 reads CSAPTETGVAYEQYF. CDR3 coding DNA: TGCAGTGCGCCTACCGAGACAGGGGTAGCCTACGAGCAGTACTTC.

This clonotype was found many times. The chain recombines TRBV7-8 with TRBJ2-3, with D perhaps matching TRBD2 (6 bases). This CDR3 spans 16 amino acids. With 1 base removed from V and 1 base from J, the gap between germline ends came to 12 bases. The germline CDR1 and CDR2 sequences are SGHVS and FQNEAQ. In nucleotides, the CDR3 is TGTGCCAGCAGCTTAGTTTTGCCGGGAGGCACAGATACGCAGTATTTT. It specifies CASSLVLPGGTDTQYF.

This clonotype showed up many times. The chain combines TRBV12-3 or TRBV12-4 with TRBJ1-5; possible D gene TRBD1, 5 bases. Trimming left V 3 bases short and J 3 bases short, with 12 bases between. CDR3 length: 15 amino acids. For the CDR3, the DNA is TGTGCCAGCAGTTTGATGGGAGGGACCAATCAGCCCCAGCATTTT. It is translated as CASSLMGGTNQPQHF.

The chain joins TRBV5-1 to TRBJ2-5; TRBD2 matches at 8 bases. Trimming cost V 3 bases and J 1 base; bases outside gene matches: 20. CDR1 and CDR2 from the germline V gene are SGHRS and YFSETQ. The CDR3 is made up of 20 amino acids. The DNA of the CDR3 is TGCGCCAGCAGCTATCCCTTTAGGGGTGGGCTAGCGGGCCCCCAAGAGACCCAGTACTTC. Its translation: CASSYPFRGGLAGPQETQYF.

This clonotype showed up just a few times. This sequence joins TRBV2 and TRBJ1-2; no reliable D call. The CDR3 is 14 residues long. The germline V gene encodes CDR1 SNHLY and CDR2 FYNNEI. Trimming stripped 3 bases from V and 2 bases from J, with 10 bases between. In DNA, the CDR3 is TGTGCCAGCAGTGATAATGCAAACAACTATGGCTACACCTTC. Its translation is CASSDNANNYGYTF.

This clonotype was seen repeatedly, ten times or more. The V and J genes are TRBV10-3 and TRBJ2-3, with 10 positions matching TRBD2. Trimming at V came to 8 bases and at J to 4 bases, leaving 9 bases not matched to a gene. CDR3 length: 15 amino acids. From germline, CDR1 is ENHRY and CDR2 SYGVKD. The CDR3 DNA sequence: TGTGCCATCGCCTCCGGACTAGCGGTGGCAGATACGCAGTATTTT. It translates to CAIASGLAVADTQYF.

This clonotype has just a few counts. The chain is built from TRBV28 and TRBJ2-2, with a tentative D call TRBD1 (5 bases). The length of the CDR3 is 17 residues. Trimming removed 3 bases at V and 5 bases at J, with 19 bases between. Germline V gives CDR1 MDHEN, CDR2 SYDVKM. Here the CDR3 reads CASSFGDQGRRTGELFF. Here the CDR3 DNA reads TGTGCCAGCAGTTTCGGAGACCAGGGAAGAAGGACCGGGGAGCTGTTTTTT.